These 20 T cell receptor beta chains share one sample of origin, sequenced in a study of identifying expanded T cells in peripheral blood. Produced via immunoSEQ multiplex PCR; TCRdb's table is partial and in-frame only. The profile shows tens of thousands of clones, 75% to 90% of them singletons. Sequencing was performed on blood. These receptors were collected from a person between 18 and 70 years old in good health.

This chain joins TRBV7-2 and TRBJ2-3; D remains ambiguous. In germline, CDR1 is SGHTA, CDR2 FQGNSA. The V end was cut by 2 bases, the J end by 2 bases, with 5 bases between. The CDR3 covers 13 residues. The CDR3 is CASSLNPTDTQYF. Here the CDR3 DNA reads TGTGCCAGCAGCTTAAACCCCACAGATACGCAGTATTTT.

The chain carries TRBV7-6 and TRBJ1-6; D is ambiguous. Per germline, CDR1 SGHVS and CDR2 FNYEAQ. The CDR3 has 12 amino acids. Trimming removed 6 bases from V and 6 bases from J, with 6 bases in between. CDR3 region: CASSRSNSPLHF. Written as DNA, the CDR3 is TGTGCCAGCAGTCGGTCTAATTCACCCCTCCACTTT.

This chain uses TRBV27 with TRBJ1-2; possible D gene TRBD1, 5 bases. Germline CDR1 reads MNHEY; CDR2 reads SMNVEV (reference sequence). The CDR3 extends over 15 amino acids. V was shortened by 5 bases and J by 2 bases, with 15 bases between the two germline ends. The CDR3 DNA reads as TGTGCCAGCAGTCGGGGAGGGCAGGGCAACTATGGCTACACCTTC. This translates into CASSRGGQGNYGYTF.

The chain has TRBV5-1 and TRBJ1-1; D is undetermined. Germline V gives CDR1 SGHRS, CDR2 YFSETQ. The CDR3 length is 14 residues. Trimming removed 2 bases at V and 1 base at J, with 9 bases between. The CDR3 loop reads CASSFMDGNTEAFF. The CDR3 nucleotides read TGCGCCAGCAGCTTCATGGACGGGAACACTGAAGCTTTCTTT.

This chain joins TRBV10-3 and TRBJ2-1, with no clear D. Germline CDR1 and CDR2: ENHRY and SYGVKD. The CDR3 loop spans 16 amino acids. V gave up 0 bases and J gave up 5 bases, with 14 bases separating them. This CDR3 reads CAISESLGSRDNEQFF. In DNA form, the CDR3 reads TGTGCCATCAGTGAGTCGTTGGGGTCCCGGGACAATGAGCAGTTCTTC.

The chain recombines TRBV5-1 with TRBJ2-3; TRBD2 might be the D (6 bases). The CDR3 length is 18 residues. Per germline, CDR1 SGHRS and CDR2 YFSETQ. The V gene lost 0 bases and the J gene lost 0 bases, with 17 bases spanning the gap. The chain's CDR3 is CASSLVGYLGGSTDTQYF. The CDR3 nucleotides read TGCGCCAGCAGCTTGGTCGGATATCTGGGGGGTAGCACAGATACGCAGTATTTT.

J is TRBJ2-1 and V is TRBV29-1; D ambiguous. Between the trimmed V and J ends, which lost 7 bases and 4 bases, there was a span of 11 bases. The CDR3 consists of 12 residues. Germline V gives CDR1 SQVTM, CDR2 ANQGSEA. The CDR3 DNA sequence: TGCAGCGCCTGGACCGGTTACAATGAGCAGTTCTTC. This codes for CSAWTGYNEQFF.

The chain links TRBV19 to TRBJ1-1; unclear D gene. CDR3 length: 11 amino acids. The V gene lost 8 bases and the J gene lost 10 bases, with 14 bases spanning the gap. Looked up from germline, CDR1 is LNHDA and CDR2 is SQIVND (reference sequence). CDR3 loop: CASQGGGPAFF. The CDR3 DNA reads as TGTGCCAGTCAAGGAGGCGGGCCAGCTTTCTTT.

V is TRBV9 and J is TRBJ2-2, with 8 bases fitting TRBD2. The junction had 12 bases not matched to a gene; V was cut back by 4 bases and J by 7 bases. The CDR3 contains 16 residues. Germline V gene lookup returns CDR1 SGDLS and CDR2 YYNGEE. CDR3 amino acids: CASSPRGSGIDGELFF. The CDR3 DNA is TGTGCCAGCAGCCCCCGAGGTAGCGGGATAGACGGGGAGCTGTTTTTT.

This clone has only one observation. The chain joins TRBV5-6 to TRBJ1-1; 9 bases map to TRBD1. The CDR3 sequence is 14 residues long. Trimming cost V 0 bases and J 5 bases; bases outside gene matches: 2. The V gene's germline CDR1 is SGHDT and CDR2 YYEEEE. The CDR3 protein is CASSLGDRATEAFF. The CDR3 DNA reads as TGTGCCAGCAGCTTGGGGGACAGGGCGACTGAAGCTTTCTTT.

V usage is TRBV30 and J usage is TRBJ1-5, with unresolved D. Trimming stripped 1 base from V and 6 bases from J, with 7 bases between. The CDR3 totals 12 residues. Germline loops: CDR1 GTSNPN, CDR2 SVGIG (reference sequence). The CDR3 sequence is CAWSDYPQPQHF. The CDR3 DNA is TGTGCCTGGAGTGATTACCCTCAGCCCCAGCATTTT. The full variable domain, with the rest looked up from reference TRBV30 and TRBJ1-5, is SQTIHQWPATLVQPVGSPLSLECTVEGTSNPNLYWYRQAAGRGLQLLFYSVGIGQISSEVPQNLSASRPQDRQFILSSKKLLLSDSGFYLCAWSDYPQPQHFGDGTRLSIL.

Worth noting for this clone: Other DNA variants within this sample encode the same CDR3. The chain links TRBV28 to TRBJ1-2, with 8 bases fitting TRBD1. V trimming: 8 bases; J trimming: 4 bases; junction bases outside the gene matches: 3. The CDR3 covers 12 residues. Per the germline V gene, CDR1 is MDHEN and CDR2 is SYDVKM. CDR3 sequence reads: CASRTGGYGYTF. DNA of the CDR3: TGTGCCAGCCGAACAGGGGGCTATGGCTACACCTTC.

In this sample, this clone turned up a few times. The gene calls are TRBV4-1 and TRBJ2-1; no firm D call. Germline CDR1 and CDR2: MGHRA and YSYEKL. V was cut by 3 bases and J by 1 base, with 16 bases left in between. CDR3 length: 17 residues. CDR3 DNA: TGCGCCAGCAGCCAGCCCCCCCGGGTGGGATCCTACAATGAGCAGTTCTTC. This encodes CASSQPPRVGSYNEQFF.

The rearrangement uses TRBV27 and TRBJ2-1; D gene ambiguous. Germline V gives CDR1 MNHEY, CDR2 SMNVEV (reference sequence). The CDR3 extends over 15 amino acids. The V end was cut by 1 base, the J end by 7 bases, with 14 bases between. This chain's CDR3 is CASSLYVEAPNEQFF. The CDR3 DNA follows: TGTGCCAGCAGTTTATACGTGGAAGCCCCAAATGAGCAGTTCTTC.

V gene TRBV7-2 combines with J gene TRBJ2-3; no definite D call. Germline CDR1 is SGHTA and CDR2 is FQGNSA. The germline V and J ends were trimmed by 2 bases and 2 bases, with 14 bases remaining between them. This CDR3 is built from 16 residues. Here the CDR3 DNA reads TGTGCCAGCAGCTTACGTCGTGGCTCTGACACAGATACGCAGTATTTT. The encoded protein is CASSLRRGSDTDTQYF.

This chain connects TRBV7-8 to TRBJ2-1; no definite D call. CDR1 and CDR2 from the germline V gene are SGHVS and FQNEAQ. V was clipped by 5 bases and J by 2 bases, with 7 bases between them. This CDR3 has 13 residues. The CDR3 DNA sequence: TGTGCCAGCAGCCGACAAACCTACAATGAGCAGTTCTTC. Protein: CASSRQTYNEQFF. Supplemented by reference TRBV7-8 and TRBJ2-1, the full variable domain reads GAGVSQSPRYKVAKRGQDVALRCDPISGHVSLFWYQQALGQGPEFLTYFQNEAQLDKSGLPSDRFFAERPEGSVSTLKIQRTQQEDSAVYLCASSRQTYNEQFFGPGTRLTVL.

The genes are TRBV18 and TRBJ1-2; TRBD1 agrees at 10 bases. The CDR3 is 18 residues long. Trimming cost V 2 bases and J 3 bases; bases outside gene matches: 12. Germline loops: CDR1 KGHSH, CDR2 LQKENI. CDR3 loop: CASSPYGGTGVKDYGYTF. The CDR3 DNA is TGTGCCAGCTCACCATACGGCGGGACAGGGGTAAAGGACTATGGCTACACCTTC. Combining the CDR3 with reference TRBV18 and TRBJ1-2 gives the whole variable domain NAGVMQNPRHLVRRRGQEARLRCSPMKGHSHVYWYRQLPEEGLKFMVYLQKENIIDESGMPKERFSAEFPKEGPSILRIQQVVRGDSAAYFCASSPYGGTGVKDYGYTFGSGTRLTVV.

This clone has only a few counts. This chain joins TRBV30 and TRBJ1-5; TRBD1 agrees at 9 bases. Losses at the gene ends were 2 bases for V and 2 bases for J; bases not matched to a gene: 16. CDR1 GTSNPN and CDR2 SVGIG come from the germline V gene (reference sequence). The CDR3 runs to 19 residues. The CDR3 here is CAWSPPVPGQGRGNQPQHF. CDR3 sequence (DNA): TGTGCCTGGAGTCCCCCCGTCCCGGGACAGGGTAGGGGCAATCAGCCCCAGCATTTT.

The chain joins TRBV7-2 to TRBJ2-1; no definite D call. CDR3 length equals 11 residues. Deletions cut 7 bases from V and 4 bases from J, with 5 bases between. The germline V gene has CDR1 SGHTA and CDR2 FQGNSA. This chain's CDR3 is CASTGYNEQFF. The CDR3 nucleotides are TGTGCCAGCACAGGTTACAATGAGCAGTTCTTC. Complete variable domain (other parts from reference TRBV7-2 and TRBJ2-1): GAGVSQSPSNKVTEKGKDVELRCDPISGHTALYWYRQSLGQGLEFLIYFQGNSAPDKSGLPSDRFSAERTGGSVSTLTIQRTQQEDSAVYLCASTGYNEQFFGPGTRLTVL.

The rearrangement links TRBV6-5 to TRBJ1-2; D is uncertain. The V end was cut by 8 bases, the J end by 7 bases, with 11 bases between. Looked up from germline, CDR1 is MNHEY and CDR2 is SVGAGI. The CDR3 is 11 residues long. The chain's CDR3 is CASWEGGGYTF. CDR3 sequence (DNA): TGTGCCAGCTGGGAGGGCGGTGGCTACACCTTC.